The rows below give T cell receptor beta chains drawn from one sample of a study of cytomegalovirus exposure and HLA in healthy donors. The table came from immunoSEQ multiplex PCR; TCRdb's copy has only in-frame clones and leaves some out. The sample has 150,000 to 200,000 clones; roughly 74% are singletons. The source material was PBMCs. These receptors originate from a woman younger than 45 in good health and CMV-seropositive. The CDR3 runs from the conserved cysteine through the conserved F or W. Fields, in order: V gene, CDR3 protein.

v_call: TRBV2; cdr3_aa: CATHGTDRGFGYTF
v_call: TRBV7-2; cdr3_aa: CASSYTGGTGELFF
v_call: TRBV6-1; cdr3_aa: CASSEPLSKTQYF
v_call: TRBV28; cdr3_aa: CASSLLAINYGYTF
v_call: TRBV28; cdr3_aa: CASSPGTVLAYGYTF
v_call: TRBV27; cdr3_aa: CASSLFSPWRGRQNTEAFF
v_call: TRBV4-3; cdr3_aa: CASSRSSARGLETQYF
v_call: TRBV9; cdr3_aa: CASSVGPRGTEAFF
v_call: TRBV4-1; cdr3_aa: CASSQETSRGRVLGTDTQYF
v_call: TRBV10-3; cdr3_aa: CAISDRGTQPQHF
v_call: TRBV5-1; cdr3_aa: CASSPRGMQETQYF
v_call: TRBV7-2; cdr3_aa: CASSLQGGTGGKTQYF
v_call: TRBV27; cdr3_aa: CASWDTVYNEQFF
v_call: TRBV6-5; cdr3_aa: CASTNGPEQYF
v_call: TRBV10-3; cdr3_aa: CAISSGAVSDTQYF
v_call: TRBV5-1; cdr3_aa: CASALHTGLENEQFF
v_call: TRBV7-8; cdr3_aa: CASSLLRTGGNTIYF
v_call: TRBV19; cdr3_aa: CASSIVGQGRRYTEAFF
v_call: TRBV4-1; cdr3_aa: CASSSSGNEQFF
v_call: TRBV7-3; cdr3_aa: CASSSWTGGQYF
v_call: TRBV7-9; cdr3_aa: CASSFGGSTEAFF
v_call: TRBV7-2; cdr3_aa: CASSLGRGQLEAFF
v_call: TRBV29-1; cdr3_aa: CSVYRTLAGNNEQFF
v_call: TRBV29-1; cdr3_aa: CSARWGENTEAFF
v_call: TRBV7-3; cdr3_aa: CASSPDRNAGELFF
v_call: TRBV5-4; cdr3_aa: CASSLDAGEGETQYF
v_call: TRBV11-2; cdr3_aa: CASSRDTKNIQYF
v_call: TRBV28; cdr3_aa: CASRTAGNTIYF
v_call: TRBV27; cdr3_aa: CASSRDRGFYGYTF
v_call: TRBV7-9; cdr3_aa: CASSSRRGLGDTEAFF
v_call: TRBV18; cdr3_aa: CASSTANTEAFF
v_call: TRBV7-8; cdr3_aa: CASRDRGRGEQFF
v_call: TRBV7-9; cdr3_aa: CASSLSFGGPQNYGYTF
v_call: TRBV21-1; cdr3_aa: CASSRGTGSGELFF
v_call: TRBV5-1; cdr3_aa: CASSLGQGGASNTEAFF
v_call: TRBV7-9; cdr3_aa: CSSSPGGPYGYTF
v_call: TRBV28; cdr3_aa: CASSLTIVPKNIQYF
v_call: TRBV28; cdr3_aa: CASRPNSNQPQHF
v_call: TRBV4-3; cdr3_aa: CASSQGTIGAGNTIYF
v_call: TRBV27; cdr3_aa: CASISPLVGTQYF
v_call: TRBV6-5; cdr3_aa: CASGSSSPPRGYTF
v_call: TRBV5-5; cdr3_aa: CASSLRTTGFSDTQYF
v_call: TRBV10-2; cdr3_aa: CASSESELAVLGSYEQYF
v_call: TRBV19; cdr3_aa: CASSILPGGPYEQYF
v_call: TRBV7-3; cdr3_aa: CASSLTTSMADTQYF
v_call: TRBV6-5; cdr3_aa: CASSAERTGELFF
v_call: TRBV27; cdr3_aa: CASSSVGTEAFF
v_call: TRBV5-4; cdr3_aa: CASSSRSGGGSYEQYF
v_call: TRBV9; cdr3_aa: CASSVAHQGAEQFF
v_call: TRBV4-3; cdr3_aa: CASSQGGLMNTEAFF
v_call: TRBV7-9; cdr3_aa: CASSPTSGEATDTQYF
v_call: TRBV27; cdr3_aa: CASSLLTGSTEAFF
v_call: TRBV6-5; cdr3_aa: CASSSTGGVNTEAFF
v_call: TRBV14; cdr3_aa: CASRRRVQEEQYF
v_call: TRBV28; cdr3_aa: CASSLFGKTEAFF